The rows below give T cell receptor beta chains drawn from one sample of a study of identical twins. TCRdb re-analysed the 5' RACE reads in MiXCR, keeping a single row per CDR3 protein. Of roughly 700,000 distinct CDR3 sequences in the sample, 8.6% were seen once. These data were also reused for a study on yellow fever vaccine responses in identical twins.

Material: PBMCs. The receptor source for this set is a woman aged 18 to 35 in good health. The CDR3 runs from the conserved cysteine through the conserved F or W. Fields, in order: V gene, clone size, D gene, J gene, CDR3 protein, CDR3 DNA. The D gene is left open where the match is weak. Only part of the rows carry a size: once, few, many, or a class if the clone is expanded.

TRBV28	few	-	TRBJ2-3	CASTPEQTYTDTQYF	TGTGCCAGCACTCCCGAGCAAACCTACACAGATACGCAGTATTTT
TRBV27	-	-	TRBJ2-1	CASSSLGGAGPYNEQFF	TGTGCCAGCAGTTCCCTTGGGGGGGCGGGACCGTACAATGAGCAGTTCTTC
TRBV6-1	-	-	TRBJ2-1	CASSPRGGSEQFF	TGTGCCAGCAGCCCCCGCGGGGGCAGTGAGCAGTTCTTC
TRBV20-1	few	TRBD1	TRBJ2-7	CSVNSGQGTSYEQYF	TGCAGTGTCAACTCCGGACAGGGGACCTCCTACGAGCAGTACTTC
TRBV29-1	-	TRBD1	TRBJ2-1	CSADRDRGWNEQFF	TGCAGCGCTGATAGGGACAGGGGGTGGAATGAGCAGTTCTTC
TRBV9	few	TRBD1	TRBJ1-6	CASSAHRGQESLNSPLHF	TGTGCCAGCAGCGCTCACAGGGGGCAGGAGAGTCTAAATTCACCCCTCCACTTT
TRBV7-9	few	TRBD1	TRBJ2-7	CASSLKDRTTPYEQYF	TGTGCCAGCAGCTTAAAGGACAGGACAACCCCCTACGAGCAGTACTTC
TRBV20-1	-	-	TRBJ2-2	CSAPLPGRNTGELFF	TGCAGTGCTCCTTTACCCGGGCGAAACACCGGGGAGCTGTTTTTT
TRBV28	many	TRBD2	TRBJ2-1	CASSALGLAGGTSSYNEQFF	TGTGCCAGCAGTGCCCTAGGCCTAGCGGGAGGGACGAGCTCCTACAATGAGCAGTTCTTC
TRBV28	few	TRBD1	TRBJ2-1	CASLLTGGRDEQFF	TGTGCCAGTCTACTAACAGGGGGCAGGGATGAGCAGTTCTTC
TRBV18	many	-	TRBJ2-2	CASSAGLNTGELFF	TGTGCCAGCTCGGCAGGGCTGAACACCGGGGAGCTGTTTTTT
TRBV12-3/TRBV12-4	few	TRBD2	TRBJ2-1	CASSQLAGGPYSYNEQFF	TGTGCCAGCAGCCAACTAGCGGGGGGCCCCTACTCCTACAATGAGCAGTTCTTC
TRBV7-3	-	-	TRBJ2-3	CASSLKGLPDTQYF	TGTGCCAGCAGCTTAAAGGGGTTGCCAGATACGCAGTATTTT
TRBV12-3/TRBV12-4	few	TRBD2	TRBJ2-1	CASSPRLAGEYEQFF	TGTGCCAGCAGTCCGCGACTAGCGGGAGAATATGAGCAGTTCTTC
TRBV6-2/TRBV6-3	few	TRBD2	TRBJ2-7	CASTGAGVGSYEQYF	TGTGCCAGCACCGGGGCGGGAGTGGGGTCCTACGAGCAGTACTTC
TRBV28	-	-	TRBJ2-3	CASSSTGPGRTDTQYF	TGTGCCAGCAGCTCGACAGGCCCCGGACGCACAGATACGCAGTATTTT
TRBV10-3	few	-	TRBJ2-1	CAISESYGQKYNEQFF	TGTGCCATCAGTGAGTCCTACGGCCAGAAGTACAATGAGCAGTTCTTC
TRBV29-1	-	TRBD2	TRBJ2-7	CSVPGREGYEQYF	TGCAGCGTCCCGGGGCGGGAGGGATACGAGCAGTACTTC
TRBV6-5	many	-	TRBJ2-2	CASSYSWAGANTGELFF	TGTGCCAGCAGTTATAGTTGGGCGGGGGCCAACACCGGGGAGCTGTTTTTT
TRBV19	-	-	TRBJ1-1	CAVLPGRGADTEAFF	TGTGCCGTCCTCCCCGGGCGCGGGGCGGACACTGAAGCTTTCTTT
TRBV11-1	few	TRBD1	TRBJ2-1	CASTPTGWNEQFF	TGTGCCAGCACCCCGACAGGGTGGAATGAGCAGTTCTTC
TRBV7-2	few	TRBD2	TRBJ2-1	CASSLNKLAGGNEQFF	TGTGCCAGCAGCTTGAACAAACTAGCGGGAGGCAATGAGCAGTTCTTC
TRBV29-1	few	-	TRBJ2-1	CSVDRTAMFNEQFF	TGCAGCGTTGACAGGACAGCTATGTTCAATGAGCAGTTCTTC
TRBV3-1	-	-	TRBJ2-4	CASNNGRAKNIQYF	TGTGCCAGCAACAATGGGCGAGCCAAAAACATTCAGTACTTC
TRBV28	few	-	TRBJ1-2	CASRDQGRYGYTF	TGTGCCAGCAGAGACCAGGGTCGGTATGGCTACACCTTC
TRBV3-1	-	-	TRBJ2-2	CASSQAGRAQGTGELFF	TGTGCCAGCAGCCAAGCAGGAAGGGCACAAGGGACCGGGGAGCTGTTTTTT
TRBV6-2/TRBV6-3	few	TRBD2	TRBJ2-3	CASQLSAGGGDTQYF	TGTGCCAGCCAACTCTCCGCGGGAGGAGGGGATACGCAGTATTTT
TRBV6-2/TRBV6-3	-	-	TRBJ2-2	CASTTRARVIGNTGELFF	TGTGCCAGCACCACGCGAGCACGGGTTATTGGGAACACCGGGGAGCTGTTTTTT
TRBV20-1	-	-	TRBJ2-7	CSARYGYEQYF	TGCAGTGCTAGATATGGGTACGAGCAGTACTTC
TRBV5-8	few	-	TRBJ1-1	CASSLDSRGRNTEAFF	TGTGCCAGCAGCTTGGATTCGCGGGGCCGGAACACTGAAGCTTTCTTT
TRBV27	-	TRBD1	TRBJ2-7	CASSLTGGAGEQYF	TGTGCCAGCAGTCTTACAGGGGGCGCAGGCGAGCAGTACTTC
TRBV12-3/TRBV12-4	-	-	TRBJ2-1	CASMSLNRQFF	TGTGCCAGCATGTCACTCAACCGGCAGTTCTTC
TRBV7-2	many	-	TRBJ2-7	CASSFRVGKTYEQYF	TGTGCCAGCAGCTTCAGGGTAGGGAAGACCTACGAGCAGTACTTC
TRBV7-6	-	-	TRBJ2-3	CASSLGVDATDTQYF	TGTGCCAGCAGCTTAGGCGTGGACGCAACAGATACGCAGTATTTT
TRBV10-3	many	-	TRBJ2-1	CAISEPAAVGPSSYNEQFF	TGTGCCATCAGTGAGCCCGCCGCGGTGGGACCCTCCTCCTACAATGAGCAGTTCTTC
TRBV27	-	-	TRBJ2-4	CASSPAFLAKNIQYF	TGTGCCAGCAGTCCGGCCTTCTTAGCCAAAAACATTCAGTACTTC
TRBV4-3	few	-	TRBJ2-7	CASSHRHEDEQYF	TGCGCCAGCAGCCACCGGCATGAGGACGAGCAGTACTTC
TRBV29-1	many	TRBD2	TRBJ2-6	CSVEDRREGTGANVLTF	TGCAGCGTTGAAGATCGGAGGGAGGGGACTGGGGCCAACGTCCTGACTTTC
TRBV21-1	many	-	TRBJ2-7	CASSKLGSGVHEQYF	TGTGCCAGCAGCAAACTGGGATCCGGGGTTCACGAGCAGTACTTC
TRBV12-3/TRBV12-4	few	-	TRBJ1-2	CASSLSLGYGYTF	TGTGCCAGCAGTTTGTCGCTAGGCTATGGCTACACCTTC
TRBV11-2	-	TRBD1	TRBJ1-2	CASSPLGQGDYGYTF	TGTGCCAGCAGTCCGCTGGGACAGGGAGATTATGGCTACACCTTC
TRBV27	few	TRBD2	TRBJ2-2	CASSFLAGTPPGELFF	TGTGCCAGCAGTTTCTTAGCGGGGACCCCCCCCGGGGAGCTGTTTTTT
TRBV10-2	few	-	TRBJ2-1	CASSERRVSSYNEQFF	TGCGCCAGCAGTGAGCGACGAGTTAGCTCCTACAATGAGCAGTTCTTC
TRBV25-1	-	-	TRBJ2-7	CASSAGTKPKEQYF	TGTGCCAGCAGTGCCGGGACCAAGCCTAAGGAGCAGTACTTC
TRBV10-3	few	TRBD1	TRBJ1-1	CAISDRDRPIF	TGTGCCATCAGTGATCGGGACAGGCCTATCTTT
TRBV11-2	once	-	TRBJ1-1	CASSSTAGRPEAFF	TGTGCCAGCAGCTCGACCGCAGGACGCCCTGAAGCTTTCTTT
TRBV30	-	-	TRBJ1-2	CAWMQAPGIDTF	TGTGCCTGGATGCAGGCCCCAGGCATCGACACCTTC
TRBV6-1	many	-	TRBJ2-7	CASRGGHRKEQYF	TGTGCCAGTAGGGGGGGACACCGGAAAGAGCAGTACTTC